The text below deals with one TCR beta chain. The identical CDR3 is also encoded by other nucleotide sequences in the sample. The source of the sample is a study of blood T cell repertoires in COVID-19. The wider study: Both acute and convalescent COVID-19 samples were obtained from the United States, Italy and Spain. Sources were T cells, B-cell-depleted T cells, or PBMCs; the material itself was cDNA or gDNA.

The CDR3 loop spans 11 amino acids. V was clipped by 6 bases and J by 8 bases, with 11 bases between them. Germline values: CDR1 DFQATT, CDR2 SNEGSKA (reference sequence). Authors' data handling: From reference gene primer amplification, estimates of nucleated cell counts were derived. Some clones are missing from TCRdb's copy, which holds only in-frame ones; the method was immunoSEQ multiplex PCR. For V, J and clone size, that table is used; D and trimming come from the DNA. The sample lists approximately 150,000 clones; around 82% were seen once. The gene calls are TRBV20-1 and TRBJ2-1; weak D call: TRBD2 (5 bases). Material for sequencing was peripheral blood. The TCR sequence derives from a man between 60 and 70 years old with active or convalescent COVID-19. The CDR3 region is CSARPGDEQFF. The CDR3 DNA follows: TGCAGTGCCCGCCCCGGGGATGAGCAGTTCTTC.